These 23 T cell receptor beta chains share one sample of origin, sequenced in a study of cytomegalovirus exposure and HLA in healthy donors. PCR used 60 Vbeta primers and 13 Jbeta primers. The table came from immunoSEQ multiplex PCR; TCRdb's copy has only in-frame clones and leaves some out. The sample comprises about 140,000 clones, around four fifths of which are singletons, and about 1.5% rests with the top ten. The sample taken for sequencing was PBMCs. All receptors derive from a man aged 35 to 55 in good health and CMV-seronegative.

In this sample, this clone turned up once. This chain links TRBV6-5 with TRBJ2-1; 9 positions match TRBD2. V gave up 0 bases and J gave up 8 bases; unmatched junction bases: 5. CDR1 and CDR2 (germline): MNHEY, SVGAGI. This CDR3 comprises 15 residues. The CDR3 loop reads CASSYSGGGVYEQFF. CDR3 DNA sequence: TGTGCCAGCAGTTACTCTGGCGGGGGGGTTTATGAGCAGTTCTTC.

V is TRBV19 and J is TRBJ2-5; TRBD1 agrees at 9 bases. Gene TRBJ2-7 matches the end of the DNA better, so the J call may be wrong. The CDR3 spans 16 residues. Germline-derived CDR1 and CDR2 are LNHDA and SQIVND (reference sequence). The CDR3 DNA follows: TGTGCCAGTAGTATAGGTGGGACAGGGCCTTACTACGAGCAGTACTTC. Translated: CASSIGGTGPYYEQYF.

The chain employs TRBV5-5 and TRBJ1-5; D gene ambiguous. The V gene lost 0 bases and the J gene lost 4 bases, with 11 bases spanning the gap. This CDR3 is built from 15 residues. Germline V gene data show CDR1 as SGHKS and CDR2 as YYEKEE (reference sequence). This CDR3 is CASSLAVSGNQPQHF. In DNA form, the CDR3 reads TGTGCCAGCAGCTTGGCCGTCTCGGGGAATCAGCCCCAGCATTTT.

Concerning this clone itself: One end of the junction does not line up with germline, which may come from a read error. The rearrangement uses TRBV7-9 and TRBJ1-6; D is perhaps TRBD1 (6 bases). This CDR3 has 16 residues. Germline loops: CDR1 SEHNR, CDR2 FQNEAQ (reference sequence). The CDR3 region has the DNA TGTTCCAGCAGCTTCAGCCGGGGGGCGCGGAATTCACCCCTCCACTTT. Amino acid sequence: CSSSFSRGARNSPLHF.

The chain combines TRBV4-1 with TRBJ2-1; tentative D call: TRBD1 (6 bases). Per the germline V gene, CDR1 is MGHRA and CDR2 is YSYEKL. The CDR3 is 15 amino acids. V was cut by 0 bases and J by 10 bases, with 16 bases left in between. Here the CDR3 DNA reads TGCGCCAGCAGCCAAGACCCCGCCAGGGGCAACGAGCAGTTCTTC. This encodes CASSQDPARGNEQFF.

The rearrangement links TRBV7-9 to TRBJ2-7, with a tentative D call TRBD2 (5 bases). The CDR3 is 15 residues long. The V end was cut by 5 bases, the J end by 3 bases, with 17 bases between. Germline CDR1 reads SEHNR; CDR2 reads FQNEAQ (reference sequence). The CDR3 region has the DNA TGTGCCAGCAGCCCTGTCGCACGGAGGAACTACGAGCAGTACTTC. Translation: CASSPVARRNYEQYF.

The chain combines TRBV2 with TRBJ1-1; D remains ambiguous. Germline CDR1 and CDR2: SNHLY and FYNNEI. Trimming took off 3 bases at V and 3 bases at J, with 14 bases between the two ends. This CDR3 has 15 amino acids. Written as DNA, the CDR3 is TGTGCCAGCAGTGAGTTACTTCTCGGGGACACTGAAGCTTTCTTT. It encodes CASSELLLGDTEAFF.

This chain connects TRBV10-3 to TRBJ2-1; 10 bases match TRBD2. Germline-derived CDR1 and CDR2 are ENHRY and SYGVKD. The V gene end was trimmed by 10 bases and the J gene end by 7 bases; junction bases not matched to a gene: 4. This CDR3 spans 12 amino acids. The CDR3 loop reads CATSGGANEQFF. CDR3 nucleotide sequence: TGTGCCACCAGCGGGGGGGCTAATGAGCAGTTCTTC.

This clone was detected a few times. The rearrangement uses TRBV9 and TRBJ1-4; 7 bases align to TRBD1. The CDR3 sequence is 14 residues long. V lost 2 bases to trimming and J lost 4 bases; unmatched junction nucleotides: 2. Germline lookup yields CDR1 SGDLS and CDR2 YYNGEE. CDR3 sequence: CASSVTGNNEKLFF. The CDR3, as DNA: TGTGCCAGCAGCGTGACAGGGAATAATGAAAAACTGTTTTTT. The full variable domain, rest sourced from reference TRBV9 and TRBJ1-4, is DSGVTQTPKHLITATGQRVTLRCSPRSGDLSVYWYQQSLDQGLQFLIQYYNGEERAKGNILERFSAQQFPDLHSELNLSSLELGDSALYFCASSVTGNNEKLFFGSGTQLSVL.

This chain links TRBV28 with TRBJ2-2, with TRBD1 matching 7 bases. The germline CDR1 and CDR2 sequences are MDHEN and SYDVKM. V lost 10 bases and J lost 7; bases outside the gene matches: 12. This CDR3 spans 14 amino acids. The CDR3 bases are TGTGCCACCGGACCGGGACAGTGGGGCGGGGAGCTGTTTTTT. Amino acid sequence: CATGPGQWGGELFF. The full variable domain, completed using reference TRBV28 and TRBJ2-2, is DVKVTQSSRYLVKRTGEKVFLECVQDMDHENMFWYRQDPGLGLRLIYFSYDVKMKEKGDIPEGYSVSREKKERFSLILESASTNQTSMYLCATGPGQWGGELFFGEGSRLTVL.

V and J are TRBV7-2 and TRBJ2-2; D call uncertain. This CDR3 spans 16 amino acids. Trimming shortened V by 1 base and J by 2 bases, and 11 bases separated the two germline ends. The V gene's germline CDR1 is SGHTA and CDR2 FQGNSA. The CDR3 DNA reads as TGTGCCAGCAGCTTAGAGCCGGTCGTCAACACCGGGGAGCTGTTTTTT. Its translation is CASSLEPVVNTGELFF.

This chain uses TRBV4-3 with TRBJ2-7, with a possible D match to TRBD1 (6 bases). Trimming stripped 0 bases from V and 3 bases from J, with 9 bases between. Germline V gene lookup returns CDR1 LGHNA and CDR2 YSLEER. The CDR3 totals 14 residues. This CDR3 reads CASSQDRGVYEQYF. CDR3 nucleotides: TGCGCCAGCAGCCAAGACAGGGGTGTCTACGAGCAGTACTTC.

The J gene is TRBJ2-5, the V gene TRBV27; TRBD2 aligns across 8 bases. CDR1 is MNHEY and CDR2 is SMNVEV in the germline V gene (reference sequence). J gave up 4 bases and V 5 bases, and 12 bases lay outside the gene matches. This CDR3 is built from 16 residues. CDR3 DNA: TGTGCCAGCAGTCCCTTGAGGGAGCGGGGGTTAGAGACCCAGTACTTC. Protein sequence: CASSPLRERGLETQYF.

The gene calls are TRBV7-3 and TRBJ2-7; 8 bases agree with TRBD1. Trimming cost V 5 bases and J 1 base; bases outside gene matches: 4. The CDR3 totals 14 residues. CDR1 and CDR2 from the germline V gene are SGHTA and FQGTGA. In DNA form, the CDR3 reads TGTGCCAGCAGCCCTTGGACAGGGTCCTACGAGCAGTACTTC. It is translated as CASSPWTGSYEQYF.

The CDR3 DNA sequence: TGTGCCAGCAGCTTGACAGGGATCGGGGGCGAGCAGTACTTC. This encodes CASSLTGIGGEQYF. The chain uses TRBV14 and TRBJ2-7, with D tentatively TRBD1 (7 bases). The germline gives CDR1 SGHDN, CDR2 FVKESK. Trimming left V 5 bases short and J 6 bases short, with 17 bases between. The CDR3 length is 14 residues.

The chain uses TRBV5-4 and TRBJ2-7; 13 bases fit TRBD2. There are 16 residues in the CDR3. Germline CDR1 SGHNT, CDR2 YYREEE (reference sequence). The V segment lost 4 bases and the J segment 7 bases; nucleotides outside the gene matches: 11. The CDR3 bases are TGTGCCAGCAGCCAACCGACTAGCGGGGGGCGACGAGAGCAGTACTTC. Protein: CASSQPTSGGRREQYF.

This clone has only a few counts. The chain carries TRBV19 and TRBJ1-5; 7 bases are a match to TRBD1. Losses at the gene ends were 6 bases for V and 4 bases for J; bases not matched to a gene: 6. The CDR3 sequence is 14 residues long. The germline CDR1 and CDR2 sequences are LNHDA and SQIVND (reference sequence). CDR3 sequence: CASSRGTVNQPQHF. The CDR3 nucleotides read TGTGCCAGTAGCCGAGGGACAGTGAATCAGCCCCAGCATTTT.

The V gene is TRBV4-1, the J gene TRBJ2-1; no definite D call. CDR1 is MGHRA and CDR2 is YSYEKL in the germline V gene. V lost 1 base to trimming and J lost 6 bases, with 13 bases between them. The CDR3 runs 15 residues. CDR3 region: CASSQATPLINEQFF. Written as DNA, the CDR3 is TGCGCCAGCAGCCAAGCAACACCCCTGATCAATGAGCAGTTCTTC.

This clone was detected a few times. The V and J genes are TRBV14 and TRBJ2-1; possibly TRBD1 for D (6 bases). The CDR3 extends over 16 amino acids. The V and J ends lost 4 bases and 5 bases respectively, with 18 bases between them. Germline V CDR1 and CDR2: SGHDN, FVKESK. The CDR3, as DNA: TGTGCCAGCAGCCTCCTTACAGGGAACCCCCACAATGAGCAGTTCTTC. Amino acid sequence: CASSLLTGNPHNEQFF.

The J gene is TRBJ2-2, the V gene TRBV5-4; 11 nucleotides align to TRBD1. V was clipped by 4 bases and J by 6 bases; unmatched bases: 8. CDR1 and CDR2 (germline): SGHNT, YYREEE (reference sequence). This CDR3 comprises 16 residues. As DNA, the CDR3 is TGTGCCAGCAGCGCCCGGACAGGGGGCAGAGCCGGGGAGCTGTTTTTT. Its protein is CASSARTGGRAGELFF.

This clone showed up just once. The chain is built from TRBV27 and TRBJ1-2; a possible D gene is TRBD1 (5 bases). V was clipped by 7 bases and J by 5 bases, with 20 bases between them. Per the germline V gene, CDR1 is MNHEY and CDR2 is SMNVEV (reference sequence). CDR3 size: 15 residues. CDR3 residues: CASIPTAAWGYGYTF. The CDR3, as DNA: TGTGCCAGCATTCCGACAGCCGCCTGGGGTTATGGCTACACCTTC.

This chain links TRBV4-1 with TRBJ2-4; the D gene is possibly TRBD1 (6 bases). In germline, CDR1 is MGHRA, CDR2 YSYEKL. Trimming took 0 bases from V and 5 from J, leaving 8 bases between them. This CDR3 is built from 14 residues. The CDR3 sequence is CASSQEDSQNIQYF. In nucleotides, the CDR3 is TGCGCCAGCAGCCAAGAGGACAGTCAAAACATTCAGTACTTC.

V and J are TRBV29-1 and TRBJ2-1; the match to TRBD2 covers 9 bases. The germline gives CDR1 SQVTM, CDR2 ANQGSEA. CDR3 length: 14 amino acids. With 6 bases clipped from V and 8 bases from J, the junction kept 11 bases outside the gene matches. The CDR3 DNA follows: TGCAGCGTGGGGACTAGCAGGGACCTGGATGAGCAGTTCTTC. Amino acid sequence: CSVGTSRDLDEQFF.